The TCR beta chain described here comes from a study of early T cells in non-severe SARS-CoV-2 infection. Background on the study: Sequenced bulk RNA came from whole blood that was unsorted, and chains were unpaired.

This clonotype came up a few times. Germline values: CDR1 SGHVS, CDR2 FNYEAQ. The CDR3 is 15 residues long. V gave up 5 bases and J gave up 4 bases, with 15 bases separating them. Individual cDNA molecules each received unique molecular identifiers attached to them. TCRdb ran MiXCR on the 5' RACE reads and lists one entry per CDR3 protein. The repertoire holds around 53,000 distinct CDR3 sequences, with 9.5% to 15% as singletons. The material was whole blood, obtained at baseline. This receptor was identified in an adult who was a healthcare worker with PCR-confirmed SARS-CoV-2 infection or an uninfected control (not recorded which). This chain connects TRBV7-6 to TRBJ2-1; weak D call: TRBD1 (7 bases). CDR3 coding DNA: TGTGCCAGCAGCACAGGGGACTCGGAATACAATGAGCAGTTCTTC. It yields the protein CASSTGDSEYNEQFF.